Below, 25 T cell receptor beta chains from the same sample are listed, as sequenced in a study of shared clonotypes between healthy human individuals. Some clones are missing from TCRdb's copy, which holds only in-frame ones; the method was immunoSEQ multiplex PCR. The sample yields some 2,500,000 clones, around 93% seen once. Sequencing was performed on naive CD4+ T cells from PBMCs. Sample subset: CD45RA+ positively selected. The receptors come from a man younger than 30 in good health. Some clones in this sample may be carry-over from other donors' samples.

The rearrangement links TRBV7-2 to TRBJ2-1; D is unclear. Per germline, CDR1 SGHTA and CDR2 FQGNSA. The CDR3 contains 13 residues. V lost 3 bases and J lost 8, with 11 bases in between. The CDR3 DNA reads as TGTGCCAGCAGCTTCCCCAGAGATTATGAGCAGTTCTTC. Protein product: CASSFPRDYEQFF.

This clone appeared once. The sample has other DNA sequences that encode this CDR3 too. The chain carries TRBV28 and TRBJ2-7; TRBD1 is a possible D gene (5 bases). CDR1 and CDR2 from the germline V gene are MDHEN and SYDVKM. Trimming shortened V by 4 bases and J by 7 bases, and 8 bases separated the two germline ends. The CDR3 totals 11 residues. The CDR3 DNA sequence: TGTGCCAGCAGTTCCAGGGATGAGCAGTACTTC. The encoded protein is CASSSRDEQYF. Filled out from reference TRBV28 and TRBJ2-7, the complete variable domain reads DVKVTQSSRYLVKRTGEKVFLECVQDMDHENMFWYRQDPGLGLRLIYFSYDVKMKEKGDIPEGYSVSREKKERFSLILESASTNQTSMYLCASSSRDEQYFGPGTRLTVT.

V is TRBV7-2 and J is TRBJ2-2, with D uncertain. The germline CDR1 and CDR2 sequences are SGHTA and FQGNSA. The CDR3 is 13 residues long. Trimming pared 1 base from V and 7 bases from J, leaving 7 bases between. The CDR3 loop reads CASSLGSRGELFF. As DNA, the CDR3 is TGTGCCAGCAGCTTAGGCAGCCGCGGGGAGCTGTTTTTT.

The chain carries TRBV6-1 and TRBJ2-7; 9 bases agree with TRBD2. The CDR3 spans 17 residues. Germline-derived CDR1 and CDR2 are MNHNS and SASEGT. Trimming took 1 base from V and 3 from J; bases not matched to a gene: 10. The CDR3 reads CASSEEAGGHGDYEQYF. The CDR3, as DNA: TGTGCCAGCAGTGAAGAGGCGGGAGGGCATGGGGACTACGAGCAGTACTTC.

The chain combines TRBV18 with TRBJ1-2, with D perhaps matching TRBD1 (5 bases). There are 14 residues in the CDR3. Germline V gives CDR1 KGHSH, CDR2 LQKENI. Trimming pared 2 bases from V and 4 bases from J, leaving 11 bases between. The CDR3 DNA reads TGTGCCAGCTCACCAAGGGGTTCAAGCTATGGCTACACCTTC. This sequence encodes CASSPRGSSYGYTF.

The chain uses TRBV15 and TRBJ1-5; D is uncertain. V dropped 1 base and J dropped 0 bases, with 16 bases sitting between them. CDR1 and CDR2 (germline): LNHNV, YYDKDF (reference sequence). The CDR3 runs to 18 residues. CDR3 nucleotides: TGTGCCACCAGCAGAGTAACGGGCTCCCGATATAGCAATCAGCCCCAGCATTTT. It codes for CATSRVTGSRYSNQPQHF.

CDR3 DNA sequence: TGTGCCAGCAGCGGGGACAGGGTCTCCGAGCAGTACTTC. Translated, it gives CASSGDRVSEQYF. The chain links TRBV5-5 to TRBJ2-7; TRBD1 matches at 9 bases. V lost 4 bases to trimming and J lost 6 bases; unmatched junction nucleotides: 5. The CDR3 has 13 amino acids. Germline-derived CDR1 and CDR2 are SGHKS and YYEKEE (reference sequence).

The genes are TRBV30 and TRBJ2-2; 14 bases are a match to TRBD2. The CDR3 covers 16 residues. V trimming: 2 bases; J trimming: 6 bases; junction bases outside the gene matches: 5. Germline V CDR1 and CDR2: GTSNPN, SVGIG (reference sequence). This CDR3 reads CAWSLGLAGGAGELFF. CDR3 in DNA: TGTGCCTGGAGTCTCGGACTAGCGGGAGGCGCCGGGGAGCTGTTTTTT.

Concerning this clone: Other DNA variants within this sample encode the same CDR3. The J gene is TRBJ1-1, the V gene TRBV29-1; D gene ambiguous. This CDR3 has 13 residues. Germline CDR1 is SQVTM and CDR2 is ANQGSEA. Trimming pared 4 bases from V and 0 bases from J, leaving 9 bases between. The CDR3 region is CSVAEDMNTEAFF. DNA of the CDR3: TGCAGCGTTGCTGAGGATATGAACACTGAAGCTTTCTTT. The full variable domain, rest sourced from reference TRBV29-1 and TRBJ1-1, is SAVISQKPSRDICQRGTSLTIQCQVDSQVTMMFWYRQQPGQSLTLIATANQGSEATYESGFVIDKFPISRPNLTFSTLTVSNMSPEDSSIYLCSVAEDMNTEAFFGQGTRLTVV.

This sequence joins TRBV15 and TRBJ2-4; 10 bases are a match to TRBD2. Trimming took 4 bases from V and 0 from J; bases not matched to a gene: 9. CDR1 LNHNV and CDR2 YYDKDF come from the germline V gene (reference sequence). This CDR3 comprises 18 residues. In nucleotides, the CDR3 is TGTGCCACCAGCACCAGGCCTAGCGGGGGACTAGCCAAAAACATTCAGTACTTC. This translates into CATSTRPSGGLAKNIQYF.

The chain has TRBV5-4 and TRBJ2-5; 11 bases agree with TRBD2. Trimming removed 2 bases from V and 4 bases from J; junction bases left unmatched: 7. The CDR3 extends over 16 amino acids. Germline loops: CDR1 SGHNT, CDR2 YYREEE (reference sequence). The chain's CDR3 is CASSFRPLAGVETQYF. The DNA of the CDR3 is TGTGCCAGCAGCTTCCGTCCACTAGCGGGAGTAGAGACCCAGTACTTC.

The genes are TRBV14 and TRBJ2-6; D is perhaps TRBD2 (6 bases). The germline gives CDR1 SGHDN, CDR2 FVKESK. V lost 1 base to trimming and J lost 2 bases, with 21 bases between them. This CDR3 is built from 20 residues. CDR3 residues: CASSQGWYPGDLPGANVLTF. The DNA for the CDR3 is TGTGCCAGCAGCCAAGGGTGGTATCCGGGGGACTTACCTGGGGCCAACGTCCTGACTTTC.

The chain combines TRBV5-1 with TRBJ2-7; D is perhaps TRBD1 (6 bases). Trimming removed 4 bases from V and 2 bases from J, with 13 bases in between. This CDR3 has 14 amino acids. Germline V gene sequence: CDR1 SGHRS, CDR2 YFSETQ. DNA for the CDR3: TGCGCCAGCAGCCTCAGAGGACAGACCTACGAGCAGTACTTC. Its translation is CASSLRGQTYEQYF.

To note about this clone: In the same sample, other DNA sequences code for this CDR3. The V call is TRBV28, the J call TRBJ2-7; 7 bases align to TRBD1. Germline trimming cut 5 bases from V and 2 bases from J; bases unmatched to any gene: 6. CDR1 and CDR2 from the germline V gene are MDHEN and SYDVKM. The CDR3 is 14 residues long. Written as DNA, the CDR3 is TGTGCCAGCAGTCCAGGACAGGAGACCTACGAGCAGTACTTC. Translation gives CASSPGQETYEQYF.

The J gene is TRBJ2-7, the V gene TRBV2; 9 bases line up with TRBD2. Looked up from germline, CDR1 is SNHLY and CDR2 is FYNNEI. With 2 bases clipped from V and 3 bases from J, the junction kept 8 bases outside the gene matches. The CDR3 covers 16 residues. The CDR3 is CASSEKGSGSGYEQYF. DNA of the CDR3: TGTGCCAGCAGTGAAAAGGGTAGCGGGAGTGGCTACGAGCAGTACTTC.

This sequence joins TRBV5-1 and TRBJ2-3; 14 positions match TRBD2. J lost 6 bases, V lost 10 bases, and 13 bases had no gene match. CDR3 length equals 16 residues. CDR1 and CDR2 from the germline V gene are SGHRS and YFSETQ. As DNA, the CDR3 is TGCGCCTCCGAGGCCGGGACTAGCGGGAGTCCCGATACGCAGTATTTT. This translates into CASEAGTSGSPDTQYF.

In its sample, this clone was seen a few times. The chain links TRBV7-9 to TRBJ1-4; no firm D call. The CDR3 runs 15 residues. Trimming took 0 bases from V and 10 from J, leaving 15 bases between them. The V gene's germline CDR1 is SEHNR and CDR2 FQNEAQ (reference sequence). CDR3 nucleotide sequence: TGTGCCAGCAGCTTAGCCTCTCCTGAGGTTGTAAAACTGTTTTTT. Its protein product is CASSLASPEVVKLFF.

The chain couples TRBV5-1 to TRBJ2-3; maybe TRBD1 (6 bases). Trimming pared 8 bases from V and 2 bases from J, leaving 15 bases between. CDR1 is SGHRS and CDR2 is YFSETQ in the germline V gene. The CDR3 is 14 residues long. The CDR3 loop reads CASTLQGITDTQYF. Written as DNA, the CDR3 is TGCGCCAGTACCCTACAGGGAATCACAGATACGCAGTATTTT.

The V and J genes are TRBV9 and TRBJ2-5, with D perhaps TRBD1 or TRBD2 (5 bases each). This CDR3 has 13 residues. V was cut by 1 base and J by 4 bases, with 8 bases left in between. Germline CDR1 SGDLS, CDR2 YYNGEE. CDR3 residues: CASSVHGTETQYF. DNA of the CDR3: TGTGCCAGCAGCGTACACGGGACAGAGACCCAGTACTTC.

This chain connects TRBV28 to TRBJ2-7; 10 positions match TRBD1. V shed 1 base and J 6 bases; nucleotides not matched to a gene: 6. Germline lookup yields CDR1 MDHEN and CDR2 SYDVKM. The CDR3 is made up of 15 amino acids. CDR3 coding DNA: TGTGCCAGCAGTTTATATCCGGGACAGGGGCGCGAGCAGTACTTC. This gives the protein CASSLYPGQGREQYF.

The chain carries TRBV6-1 and TRBJ2-3, with D tentatively TRBD1 (6 bases). Germline CDR1 is MNHNS and CDR2 is SASEGT. CDR3 length: 14 amino acids. Trimming took 7 bases from V and 0 from J, leaving 11 bases between them. In DNA, the CDR3 is TGTGCCAGCATTACAGGGTCCAGCACAGATACGCAGTATTTT. Translated, it gives CASITGSSTDTQYF.

The chain combines TRBV30 with TRBJ2-5, with D possibly being TRBD1 or TRBD2 (6 bases each). The CDR3 is 14 amino acids. Germline assignment: CDR1 GTSNPN and CDR2 SVGIG (reference sequence). The V end lost 0 bases, the J end lost 9 bases, and 17 bases lay between the germline ends. The CDR3 coding sequence is TGTGCCTGGAGTGTAACAGGGAGGTTTGGGTCCCAGTACTTC. This codes for CAWSVTGRFGSQYF.

The chain combines TRBV6-1 with TRBJ1-3; perhaps TRBD1 as D (6 bases). CDR1 and CDR2 (germline): MNHNS, SASEGT. V was cut by 2 bases and J by 2 bases, with 13 bases left in between. The CDR3 is 16 amino acids. CDR3 sequence reads: CASSEPQGSAGNTIYF. CDR3 sequence (DNA): TGTGCCAGCAGTGAACCCCAGGGGAGTGCTGGAAACACCATATATTTT.

This sequence joins TRBV28 and TRBJ1-2, with 11 nucleotides matching TRBD1. Germline CDR1 is MDHEN and CDR2 is SYDVKM. The CDR3 totals 14 residues. Trimming cost V 2 bases and J 7 bases; bases outside gene matches: 3. The CDR3 nucleotides read TGTGCCAGCAGTTTACTGGACAGGGGGCCTGGCTACACCTTC. This codes for CASSLLDRGPGYTF.

A remark on this clone: Other DNA sequences within the sample encode an identical CDR3. The chain has TRBV2 and TRBJ2-7; perhaps TRBD1 as D (5 bases). This CDR3 is built from 14 residues. The V end was cut by 2 bases, the J end by 0 bases, with 8 bases between. CDR1 and CDR2 (germline): SNHLY, FYNNEI. Here the CDR3 DNA reads TGTGCCAGCAGTGAACAGGGCAGCTCCTACGAGCAGTACTTC. The encoded protein is CASSEQGSSYEQYF.